A single sample is the source of the 31 T cell receptor beta chains below, sequenced in a study of shared clonotypes between healthy human individuals. TCRdb keeps only in-frame clones here, not all; method: immunoSEQ multiplex PCR. This table has 2 million to 3 million clones, roughly 93% appearing once. Sequenced material: naive CD4+ T cells from PBMCs. Subset given: CD45RA+ positively selected. Receptors originate from a man younger than 35 in good health. Some clones in this sample may be carry-over from other donors' samples.

This clone has just a few counts. Other DNA sequences in this sample translate to the same CDR3. V gene TRBV11-2 combines with J gene TRBJ1-1, with no clear D. The CDR3 totals 13 residues. V shed 2 bases and J shed 1 base, with 5 bases lying between them. Germline V gene sequence: CDR1 SGHAT, CDR2 FQNNGV. CDR3: CASSLTGNTEAFF. CDR3 nucleotide sequence: TGTGCCAGCAGCTTAACGGGGAACACTGAAGCTTTCTTT.

In DNA, the CDR3 is TGTGCCAGCAGCTTAGAAGGGACAGGGGGACAAAAGACCCAGTACTTC. Its protein is CASSLEGTGGQKTQYF. V usage is TRBV11-2 and J usage is TRBJ2-5, with 11 bases fitting TRBD1. CDR1 SGHAT and CDR2 FQNNGV come from the germline V gene. V trimming: 0 bases; J trimming: 6 bases; junction bases outside the gene matches: 6. CDR3 size: 16 residues.

V usage is TRBV12-5 and J usage is TRBJ1-2; tentatively, D is TRBD1 (5 bases). This CDR3 has 15 residues. The germline V gene has CDR1 LGHNT and CDR2 FRNRAP. With 1 base removed from V and 5 bases from J, the gap between germline ends came to 14 bases. The CDR3 sequence: CASGLAPPGLYGYTF. The CDR3 DNA reads as TGTGCTAGTGGTTTGGCTCCTCCGGGACTGTATGGCTACACCTTC.

J is TRBJ1-1 and V is TRBV5-1; D remains ambiguous. The CDR3 is 12 amino acids. Germline CDR1 SGHRS, CDR2 YFSETQ. V was clipped by 2 bases and J by 7 bases, with 9 bases between them. CDR3 region: CASSFGRDEAFF. The DNA for the CDR3 is TGCGCCAGCAGCTTTGGACGGGATGAAGCTTTCTTT. Using reference TRBV5-1 and TRBJ1-1 for the parts outside the CDR3, the full variable domain is KAGVTQTPRYLIKTRGQQVTLSCSPISGHRSVSWYQQTPGQGLQFLFEYFSETQRNKGNFPGRFSGRQFSNSRSEMNVSTLELGDSALYLCASSFGRDEAFFGQGTRLTVV.

The V and J genes are TRBV7-2 and TRBJ2-3; TRBD2 matches 7 bases. The V gene end was trimmed by 4 bases and the J gene end by 8 bases; junction bases not matched to a gene: 6. The length of the CDR3 is 13 residues. CDR1 is SGHTA and CDR2 is FQGNSA in the germline V gene. In DNA form, the CDR3 reads TGTGCCAGCAGCTACGACGGGGGGAGTACGCAGTATTTT. It encodes CASSYDGGSTQYF.

The chain combines TRBV7-2 with TRBJ1-3, with D possibly being TRBD1 (6 bases). This CDR3 has 15 residues. Looked up from germline, CDR1 is SGHTA and CDR2 is FQGNSA. The ends were cut back, 2 bases at V and 4 bases at J, with 12 bases in the middle. The CDR3 region has the DNA TGTGCCAGCAGCTTAACGGGAGGGGGAGGAAACACCATATATTTT. It yields the protein CASSLTGGGGNTIYF.

The chain uses TRBV28 and TRBJ1-1; TRBD1 aligns across 7 bases. From germline, CDR1 is MDHEN and CDR2 SYDVKM. After removal of 5 bases from V and 4 bases from J, the junction contained 10 bases not matched to a gene. CDR3 length equals 15 residues. The CDR3 loop reads CASSILHRGFTEAFF. The CDR3 DNA is TGTGCCAGCAGTATACTTCACAGGGGTTTCACTGAAGCTTTCTTT.

Here the CDR3 DNA reads TGTGCCAGCAGTTACTATAGCAAAACTGGGGGCTACACCTTC. This translates into CASSYYSKTGGYTF. V usage is TRBV6-5 and J usage is TRBJ1-2; unclear D gene. This CDR3 is 14 amino acids long. Germline CDR1 and CDR2: MNHEY and SVGAGI. The V gene lost 1 base and the J gene lost 8 bases, with 14 bases spanning the gap.

The V call is TRBV2, the J call TRBJ2-1, with 8 nucleotides matching TRBD1. CDR1 SNHLY and CDR2 FYNNEI come from the germline V gene. The CDR3 spans 13 residues. With V trimmed by 7 bases and J by 10 bases, 9 bases remained unmatched. Here the CDR3 reads CASNTGQGLEQFF. The CDR3 coding sequence is TGTGCCAGCAACACCGGACAGGGCTTGGAGCAGTTCTTC.

The rearrangement uses TRBV9 and TRBJ1-4, with D perhaps TRBD1 (5 bases). V was clipped by 0 bases and J by 0 bases, with 6 bases between them. The CDR3 is 15 residues long. Germline assignment: CDR1 SGDLS and CDR2 YYNGEE. CDR3 nucleotides: TGTGCCAGCAGCGTAGCAGGGTCAACTAATGAAAAACTGTTTTTT. Translation gives CASSVAGSTNEKLFF.

The chain links TRBV30 to TRBJ1-3, with D perhaps matching TRBD1 (5 bases). The CDR3 length is 20 residues. Germline CDR1 is GTSNPN and CDR2 is SVGIG (reference sequence). Trimming removed 3 bases at V and 0 bases at J, with 27 bases between. CDR3 coding DNA: TGTGCCTGGAGGCCAAAGGTACAGGAAGAAGGGTTTCGCTCTGGAAACACCATATATTTT. Translating gives CAWRPKVQEEGFRSGNTIYF. Filled out from reference TRBV30 and TRBJ1-3, the complete variable domain reads SQTIHQWPATLVQPVGSPLSLECTVEGTSNPNLYWYRQAAGRGLQLLFYSVGIGQISSEVPQNLSASRPQDRQFILSSKKLLLSDSGFYLCAWRPKVQEEGFRSGNTIYFGEGSWLTVV.

The V gene is TRBV7-8, the J gene TRBJ2-3; 7 bases match TRBD2. V was pared by 4 bases and J by 5 bases, with 9 bases of the junction left unmatched. Per the germline V gene, CDR1 is SGHVS and CDR2 is FQNEAQ. This CDR3 comprises 15 residues. CDR3 coding DNA: TGTGCCAGCAGCTACGGCGCGGGAGCTGTAGATACGCAGTATTTT. It yields the protein CASSYGAGAVDTQYF.

This clone was detected only once. This chain connects TRBV28 to TRBJ2-7; 10 bases agree with TRBD1. The V and J ends lost 6 bases and 3 bases, in that order; junction bases with no gene match: 11. The CDR3 extends over 16 amino acids. The germline gives CDR1 MDHEN, CDR2 SYDVKM. DNA for the CDR3: TGTGCCAGCAGACCGGCGGGTGGACAGGGGGGCTACGAGCAGTACTTC. This translates into CASRPAGGQGGYEQYF.

The chain carries TRBV9 and TRBJ2-3; D is unresolved. Germline values: CDR1 SGDLS, CDR2 YYNGEE. V lost 2 bases to trimming and J lost 1 base, with 11 bases between them. This CDR3 is 15 amino acids long. CDR3 nucleotide sequence: TGTGCCAGCAGCGTCACCCCAGTGGGCACAGATACGCAGTATTTT. Amino acid sequence: CASSVTPVGTDTQYF.

In nucleotides, the CDR3 is TGTGCCTGGAGTCCACGAGTTGGCAGCCCTACATTTCACTATGGCTACACCTTC. As protein: CAWSPRVGSPTFHYGYTF. The chain combines TRBV30 with TRBJ1-2; D gene ambiguous. The CDR3 sequence is 18 residues long. Germline V gives CDR1 GTSNPN, CDR2 SVGIG (reference sequence). Trimming pared 2 bases from V and 3 bases from J, leaving 25 bases between.

This chain connects TRBV19 to TRBJ2-2; D not certain. Trimming took off 6 bases at V and 0 bases at J, with 11 bases between the two ends. Germline CDR1 and CDR2: LNHDA and SQIVND (reference sequence). The CDR3 has 15 residues. CDR3 region: CASRTTGPNTGELFF. As DNA, the CDR3 is TGTGCCAGTAGAACAACTGGGCCGAACACCGGGGAGCTGTTTTTT. The full variable domain, with the rest looked up from reference TRBV19 and TRBJ2-2, is DGGITQSPKYLFRKEGQNVTLSCEQNLNHDAMYWYRQDPGQGLRLIYYSQIVNDFQKGDIAEGYSVSREKKESFPLTVTSAQKNPTAFYLCASRTTGPNTGELFFGEGSRLTVL.

This clone was observed a single time. V and J are TRBV5-5 and TRBJ1-3, with a possible D match to TRBD1 (5 bases). In germline, CDR1 is SGHKS, CDR2 YYEKEE (reference sequence). Between the trimmed V and J ends, which lost 4 bases and 2 bases, there was a span of 22 bases. The CDR3 extends over 18 amino acids. The CDR3 DNA is TGTGCCAGCAGCCCGGGGGGATCGGGTACCGACGCTGGAAACACCATATATTTT. Protein product: CASSPGGSGTDAGNTIYF.

J is TRBJ1-6 and V is TRBV5-6; D is unresolved. This CDR3 has 15 residues. The germline gives CDR1 SGHDT, CDR2 YYEEEE. The V end lost 0 bases, the J end lost 6 bases, and 10 bases lay between the germline ends. CDR3 protein: CASSLAQLANSPLHF. CDR3 in DNA: TGTGCCAGCAGCTTGGCACAGCTAGCTAATTCACCCCTCCACTTT.

The rearrangement links TRBV2 to TRBJ2-1; TRBD2 aligns across 10 bases. The J segment lost 6 bases and the V segment lost 3 bases, leaving 5 bases of the junction unmatched. There are 15 residues in the CDR3. Germline CDR1 reads SNHLY; CDR2 reads FYNNEI. The CDR3 sequence: CASSEWLAGVNEQFF. The CDR3 DNA sequence: TGTGCCAGCAGTGAGTGGCTAGCGGGAGTCAATGAGCAGTTCTTC. Together with reference TRBV2 and TRBJ2-1, the CDR3 gives the full variable domain: EPEVTQTPSHQVTQMGQEVILRCVPISNHLYFYWYRQILGQKVEFLVSFYNNEISEKSEIFDDQFSVERPDGSNFTLKIRSTKLEDSAMYFCASSEWLAGVNEQFFGPGTRLTVL.

The V and J genes are TRBV7-2 and TRBJ1-2; D not resolved. V was cut by 9 bases and J by 3 bases, with 11 bases left in between. The germline CDR1 and CDR2 sequences are SGHTA and FQGNSA. This CDR3 is 12 amino acids long. CDR3 bases: TGTGCCAGTATTTACGATGACTATGGCTACACCTTC. This sequence encodes CASIYDDYGYTF.

The J gene is TRBJ2-2, the V gene TRBV30; possible D gene TRBD2, 6 bases. The germline V gene has CDR1 GTSNPN and CDR2 SVGIG (reference sequence). V was cut by 5 bases and J by 4 bases, with 17 bases left in between. This CDR3 has 15 residues. CDR3 in DNA: TGTGCCTGGTACCCCTGGGGAGGTTCCACCGGGGAGCTGTTTTTT. Protein: CAWYPWGGSTGELFF.

J is TRBJ2-3 and V is TRBV4-1, with 11 bases identical to TRBD2. Germline trimming cut 3 bases from V and 3 bases from J; bases unmatched to any gene: 8. This CDR3 region has 17 residues. From germline, CDR1 is MGHRA and CDR2 YSYEKL. CDR3 amino acids: CASSQDIAGGRTDTQYF. The DNA for the CDR3 is TGCGCCAGCAGCCAGGATATAGCGGGAGGGAGGACAGATACGCAGTATTTT.

The rearrangement joins TRBV19 to TRBJ2-7; 9 bases are shared with TRBD2. V trimming: 4 bases; J trimming: 2 bases; junction bases outside the gene matches: 12. The germline V gene has CDR1 LNHDA and CDR2 SQIVND (reference sequence). This CDR3 contains 17 residues. Written as DNA, the CDR3 is TGTGCCAGTAGTAGCCTAGCGGGATCCCGCCGCCCCTACGAGCAGTACTTC. This codes for CASSSLAGSRRPYEQYF.

The rearrangement uses TRBV28 and TRBJ2-3; D might be TRBD1 or TRBD2, each matching 6 bases. The CDR3 loop spans 15 amino acids. Trimming removed 10 bases at V and 2 bases at J, with 19 bases between. Germline lookup yields CDR1 MDHEN and CDR2 SYDVKM. The DNA for the CDR3 is TGTGCCATCCAAGGGGGGAGAAAAATCACAGATACGCAGTATTTT. Protein sequence: CAIQGGRKITDTQYF.

V usage is TRBV2 and J usage is TRBJ1-1; 7 bases fit TRBD1. The CDR3 has 13 residues. CDR1 is SNHLY and CDR2 is FYNNEI in the germline V gene. V lost 8 bases and J lost 4; bases outside the gene matches: 7. CDR3 bases: TGTGCCAGCCTGGTATCAGGGGGCACTGAAGCTTTCTTT. Its protein is CASLVSGGTEAFF.

Details on this clone: The identical CDR3 is also encoded by other nucleotide sequences in the sample. This chain uses TRBV18 with TRBJ2-3; TRBD1 agrees at 7 bases. The V gene end was trimmed by 3 bases and the J gene end by 4 bases; junction bases not matched to a gene: 4. This CDR3 is built from 14 residues. Germline V gives CDR1 KGHSH, CDR2 LQKENI. CDR3 DNA: TGTGCCAGCTCACCCCGACAGGGTCCAGATACGCAGTATTTT. Protein product: CASSPRQGPDTQYF.

The J gene is TRBJ2-7, the V gene TRBV9, with 12 bases matching TRBD1. This CDR3 has 15 residues. V gave up 3 bases and J gave up 3 bases; unmatched junction bases: 4. Germline CDR1 and CDR2: SGDLS and YYNGEE. The CDR3 is CASSAGTGGFYEQYF. CDR3 coding DNA: TGTGCCAGCAGCGCCGGGACAGGGGGCTTCTACGAGCAGTACTTC.

The rearrangement uses TRBV27 and TRBJ1-2; D ambiguous. Trimming left V 7 bases short and J 8 bases short, with 14 bases between. The CDR3 totals 12 residues. The germline V gene has CDR1 MNHEY and CDR2 SMNVEV (reference sequence). Here the CDR3 reads CASTNLGGGYTF. CDR3 nucleotide sequence: TGTGCCAGCACGAATTTAGGCGGAGGCTACACCTTC.

Worth noting for this clone: Germline is not matched at one junction end, which may reflect a read error. The chain uses TRBV6-5 and TRBJ1-1; D gene uncertain. The CDR3 is 12 residues long. Germline CDR1 is MNHEY and CDR2 is SVGAGI. The CDR3 region has the DNA TGTGCCAGCAGTTACCAGAACAGTGAAGCTTTCTTT. Encoded protein: CASSYQNSEAFF.

The rearrangement links TRBV5-1 to TRBJ2-3, with 7 bases that match TRBD1. The CDR3 length is 14 residues. The junction had 6 bases not matched to a gene; V was cut back by 4 bases and J by 4 bases. Germline CDR1 reads SGHRS; CDR2 reads YFSETQ. CDR3 DNA: TGCGCCAGCAGCATAGGGGGCAGGGCAGATACGCAGTATTTT. It yields the protein CASSIGGRADTQYF.

This clone was counted a single time. This rearrangement joins TRBV28 to TRBJ2-1, with a tentative D call TRBD2 (5 bases). Trimming removed 9 bases from V and 1 base from J, with 19 bases in between. Per germline, CDR1 MDHEN and CDR2 SYDVKM. The CDR3 spans 16 residues. The DNA for the CDR3 is TGTGCCAGTCGTAGCTTGGACTGGAAGTCCTACAATGAGCAGTTCTTC. It is translated as CASRSLDWKSYNEQFF.